The source of this T cell receptor (beta chain) is a study of blood T cell repertoires in COVID-19. Study-level information: COVID-19 samples from acute and convalescent phases originated in the United States, Italy and Spain. Sample material is recorded as cDNA or gDNA derived from T cells, B-cell-depleted T cells, or PBMCs.

Original analysis: It was from reference gene primer amplification that nucleated cell counts were estimated. The method was immunoSEQ multiplex PCR; TCRdb's version includes in-frame clones alone and lacks a portion of them. The DNA was the basis for D and trimming; V, J and clone size are from that table. This table has tens of thousands of clones, 75% to 90% appearing once. Looked up from germline, CDR1 is SNHLY and CDR2 is FYNNEI. There are 11 residues in the CDR3. V lost 6 bases, J lost 8 bases, and 10 bases lay in between. This clone has only a few counts. The receptor was derived from a woman in her 70s with acute or convalescent COVID-19. Sequenced input: peripheral blood. V and J are TRBV2 and TRBJ1-2; D gene unclear. This CDR3 reads CASSPTVGYTF. The CDR3, as DNA: TGTGCCAGCAGCCCCACAGTGGGCTACACCTTC.